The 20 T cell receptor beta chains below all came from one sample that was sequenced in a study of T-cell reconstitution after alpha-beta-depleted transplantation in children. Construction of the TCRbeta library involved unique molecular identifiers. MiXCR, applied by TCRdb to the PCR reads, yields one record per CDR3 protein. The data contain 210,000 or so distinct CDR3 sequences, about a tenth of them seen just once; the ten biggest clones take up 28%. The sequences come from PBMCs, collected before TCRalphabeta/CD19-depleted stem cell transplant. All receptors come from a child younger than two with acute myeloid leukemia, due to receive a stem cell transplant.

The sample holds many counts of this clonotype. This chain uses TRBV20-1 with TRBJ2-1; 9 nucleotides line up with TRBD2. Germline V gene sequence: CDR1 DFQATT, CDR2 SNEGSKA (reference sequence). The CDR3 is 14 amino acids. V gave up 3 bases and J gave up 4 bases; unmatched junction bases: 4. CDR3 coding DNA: TGCAGTGCTAGTTACCTAGCGGGGTACAATGAGCAGTTCTTC. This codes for CSASYLAGYNEQFF.

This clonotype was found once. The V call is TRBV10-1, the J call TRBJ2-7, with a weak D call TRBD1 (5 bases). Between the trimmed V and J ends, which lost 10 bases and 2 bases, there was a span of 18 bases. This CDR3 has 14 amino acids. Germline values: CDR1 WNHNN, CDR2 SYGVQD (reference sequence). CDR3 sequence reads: CATQGVAHTYEQYF. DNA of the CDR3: TGCGCCACCCAAGGGGTAGCTCATACCTACGAGCAGTACTTC.

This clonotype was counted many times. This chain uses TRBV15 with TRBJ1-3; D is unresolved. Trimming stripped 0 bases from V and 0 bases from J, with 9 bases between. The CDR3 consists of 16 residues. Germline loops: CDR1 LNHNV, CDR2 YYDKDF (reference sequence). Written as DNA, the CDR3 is TGTGCCACCAGCAGAGATATAGGACTCTCTGGAAACACCATATATTTT. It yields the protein CATSRDIGLSGNTIYF.

The DNA for the CDR3 is TGCGCCTCCTCCTCGGAACAGGGGGTTCGGACCTTC. Its translation is CASSSEQGVRTF. This chain connects TRBV5-1 to TRBJ1-2; 8 positions match TRBD1. This CDR3 is 12 amino acids long. The germline V gene encodes CDR1 SGHRS and CDR2 YFSETQ. Germline trimming cut 10 bases from V and 14 bases from J; bases unmatched to any gene: 16. Drawing the rest from reference TRBV5-1 and TRBJ1-2, the complete variable domain is KAGVTQTPRYLIKTRGQQVTLSCSPISGHRSVSWYQQTPGQGLQFLFEYFSETQRNKGNFPGRFSGRQFSNSRSEMNVSTLELGDSALYLCASSSEQGVRTFGSGTRLTVV.

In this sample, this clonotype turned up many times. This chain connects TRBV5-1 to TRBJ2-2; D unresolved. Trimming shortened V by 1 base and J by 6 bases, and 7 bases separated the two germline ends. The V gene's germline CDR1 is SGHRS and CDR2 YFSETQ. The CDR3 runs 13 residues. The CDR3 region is CASSLLVSGELFF. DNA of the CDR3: TGCGCCAGCAGCTTGTTGGTGTCCGGGGAGCTGTTTTTT.

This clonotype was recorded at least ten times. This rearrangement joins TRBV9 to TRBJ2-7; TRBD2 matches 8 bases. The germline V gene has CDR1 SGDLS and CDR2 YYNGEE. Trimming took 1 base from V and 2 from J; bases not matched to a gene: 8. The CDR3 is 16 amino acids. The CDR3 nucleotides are TGTGCCAGCAGCGTAAATGGTGGTAGCGGGACCTACGAGCAGTACTTC. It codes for CASSVNGGSGTYEQYF. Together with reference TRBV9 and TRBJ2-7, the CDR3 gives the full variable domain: DSGVTQTPKHLITATGQRVTLRCSPRSGDLSVYWYQQSLDQGLQFLIQYYNGEERAKGNILERFSAQQFPDLHSELNLSSLELGDSALYFCASSVNGGSGTYEQYFGPGTRLTVT.

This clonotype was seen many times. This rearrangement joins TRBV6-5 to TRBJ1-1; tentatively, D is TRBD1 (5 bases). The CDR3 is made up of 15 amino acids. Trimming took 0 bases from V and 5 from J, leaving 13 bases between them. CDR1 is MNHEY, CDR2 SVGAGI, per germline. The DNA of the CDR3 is TGTGCCAGCAGTTACTCCCAAGGGAGGGGAACTGAAGCTTTCTTT. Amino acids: CASSYSQGRGTEAFF.

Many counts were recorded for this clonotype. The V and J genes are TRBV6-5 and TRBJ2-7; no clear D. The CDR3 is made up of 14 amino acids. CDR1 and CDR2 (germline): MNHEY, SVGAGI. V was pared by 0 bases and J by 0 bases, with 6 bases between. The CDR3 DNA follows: TGTGCCAGCAGTTACTCGATAAACTCCTACGAGCAGTACTTC. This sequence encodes CASSYSINSYEQYF.

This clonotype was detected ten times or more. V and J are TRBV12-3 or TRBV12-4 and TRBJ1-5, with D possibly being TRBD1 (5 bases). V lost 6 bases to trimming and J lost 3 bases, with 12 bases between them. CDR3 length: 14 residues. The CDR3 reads CASSLRGANQPQHF. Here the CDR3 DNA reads TGTGCCAGCAGCCTCCGGGGCGCCAATCAGCCCCAGCATTTT.

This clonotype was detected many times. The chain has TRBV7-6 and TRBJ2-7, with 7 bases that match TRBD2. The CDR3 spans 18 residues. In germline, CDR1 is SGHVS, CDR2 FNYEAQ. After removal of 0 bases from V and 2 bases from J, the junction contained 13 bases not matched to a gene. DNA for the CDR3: TGTGCCAGCAGCTTAGCCTTAAAGGGAGGGCTTATAACCTACGAGCAGTACTTC. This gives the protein CASSLALKGGLITYEQYF.

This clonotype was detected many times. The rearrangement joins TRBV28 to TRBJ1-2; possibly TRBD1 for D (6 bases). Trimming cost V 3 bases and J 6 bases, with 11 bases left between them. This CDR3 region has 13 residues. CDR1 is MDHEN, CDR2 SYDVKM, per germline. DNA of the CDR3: TGTGCCAGCAGTTTTTTTGGGGGCGATGGCTACACCTTC. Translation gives CASSFFGGDGYTF.

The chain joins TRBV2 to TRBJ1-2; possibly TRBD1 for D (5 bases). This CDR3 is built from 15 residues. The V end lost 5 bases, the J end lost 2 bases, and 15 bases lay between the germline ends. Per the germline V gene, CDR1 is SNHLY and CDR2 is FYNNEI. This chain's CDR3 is CASSLGHVRNYGYTF. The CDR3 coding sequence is TGTGCCAGCAGTCTTGGACACGTCAGAAACTATGGCTACACCTTC. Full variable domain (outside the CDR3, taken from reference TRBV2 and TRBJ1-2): EPEVTQTPSHQVTQMGQEVILRCVPISNHLYFYWYRQILGQKVEFLVSFYNNEISEKSEIFDDQFSVERPDGSNFTLKIRSTKLEDSAMYFCASSLGHVRNYGYTFGSGTRLTVV.

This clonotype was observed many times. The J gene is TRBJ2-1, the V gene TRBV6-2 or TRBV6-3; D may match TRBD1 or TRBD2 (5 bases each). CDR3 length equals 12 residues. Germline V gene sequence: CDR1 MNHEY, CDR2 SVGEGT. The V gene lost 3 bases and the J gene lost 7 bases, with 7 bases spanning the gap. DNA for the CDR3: TGTGCCAGCAGTTATGGGGGAAATGAGCAGTTCTTC. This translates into CASSYGGNEQFF.

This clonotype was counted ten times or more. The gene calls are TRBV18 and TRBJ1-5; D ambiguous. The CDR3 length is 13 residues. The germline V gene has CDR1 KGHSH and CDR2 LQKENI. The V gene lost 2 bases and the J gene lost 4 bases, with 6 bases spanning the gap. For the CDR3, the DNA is TGTGCCAGCTCACCAGGGAAAAATCAGCCCCAGCATTTT. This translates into CASSPGKNQPQHF.

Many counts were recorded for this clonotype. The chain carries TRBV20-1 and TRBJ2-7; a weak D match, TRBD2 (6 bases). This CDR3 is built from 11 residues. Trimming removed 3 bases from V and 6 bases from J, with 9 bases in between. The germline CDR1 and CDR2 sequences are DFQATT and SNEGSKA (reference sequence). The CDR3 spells CSASKLAEQYF. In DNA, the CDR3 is TGCAGTGCTAGTAAACTAGCCGAGCAGTACTTC.

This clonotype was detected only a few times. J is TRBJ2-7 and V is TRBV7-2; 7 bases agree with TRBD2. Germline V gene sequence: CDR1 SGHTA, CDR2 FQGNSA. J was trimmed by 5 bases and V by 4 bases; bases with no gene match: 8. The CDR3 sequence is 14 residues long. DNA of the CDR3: TGTGCCAGCAGCTACAGGCTTCTAGCGGACGAGCAGTACTTC. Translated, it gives CASSYRLLADEQYF.

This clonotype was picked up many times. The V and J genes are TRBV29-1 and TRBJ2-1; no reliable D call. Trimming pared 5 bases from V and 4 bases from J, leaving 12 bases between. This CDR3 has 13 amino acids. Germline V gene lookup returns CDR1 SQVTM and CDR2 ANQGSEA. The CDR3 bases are TGCAGCGTTTCCCAGTCTCCATACAATGAGCAGTTCTTC. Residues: CSVSQSPYNEQFF.

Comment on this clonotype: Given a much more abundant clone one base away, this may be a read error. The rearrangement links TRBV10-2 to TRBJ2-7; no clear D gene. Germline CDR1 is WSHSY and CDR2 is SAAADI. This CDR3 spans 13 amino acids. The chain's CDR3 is CASREWVVGEQYF. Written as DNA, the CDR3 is TGCGCCAGCAGAGAGTGGGTTGTTGGGGAGCAGTACTTC.

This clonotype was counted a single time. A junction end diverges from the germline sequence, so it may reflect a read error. CDR3 nucleotide sequence: TGTGCCGGCAGCTTAATGACTGAAGCTTTCTTT. Residues: CAGSLMTEAFF. The chain has TRBV12-3 or TRBV12-4 and TRBJ1-1; D not certain. There are 11 residues in the CDR3.

The CDR3 protein is CASTTSSRDPLPTQYF. In DNA form, the CDR3 reads TGTGCCAGCACCACCTCATCGAGAGACCCCCTTCCTACGCAGTATTTT. The chain combines TRBV6-1 with TRBJ2-3; D is unresolved. Trimming shortened V by 7 bases and J by 8 bases, and 25 bases separated the two germline ends. The V gene's germline CDR1 is MNHNS and CDR2 SASEGT. This CDR3 region has 16 residues.